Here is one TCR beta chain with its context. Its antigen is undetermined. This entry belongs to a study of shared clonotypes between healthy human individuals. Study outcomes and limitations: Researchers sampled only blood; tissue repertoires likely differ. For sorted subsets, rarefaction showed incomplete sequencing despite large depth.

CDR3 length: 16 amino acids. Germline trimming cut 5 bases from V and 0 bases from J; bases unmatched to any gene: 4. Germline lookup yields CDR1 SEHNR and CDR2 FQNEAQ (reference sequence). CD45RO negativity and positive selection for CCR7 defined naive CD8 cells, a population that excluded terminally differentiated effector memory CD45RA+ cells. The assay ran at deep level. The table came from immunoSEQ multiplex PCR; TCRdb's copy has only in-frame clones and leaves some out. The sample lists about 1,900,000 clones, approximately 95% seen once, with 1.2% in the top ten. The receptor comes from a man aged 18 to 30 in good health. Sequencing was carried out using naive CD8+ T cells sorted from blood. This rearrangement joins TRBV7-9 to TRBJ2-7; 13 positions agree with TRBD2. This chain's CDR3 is CASSPGLAGVSYEQYF. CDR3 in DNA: TGTGCCAGCAGCCCAGGACTAGCGGGAGTCTCCTACGAGCAGTACTTC.